Below are 13 T cell receptor beta chains sequenced from a single sample in a study of T cell repertoires in cytomegalovirus infection. One entry per CDR3 protein results from TCRdb running MiXCR on the reads. Found here are around 450,000 distinct CDR3 sequences, around 11% of them singletons; the top ten hold about 9.4%. Sequenced: PBMCs. These receptors originate from a human donor in good health (CMV status not recorded). Some clones in this sample may be carry-over from other donors' samples.

This clonotype was picked up many times. J is TRBJ2-1 and V is TRBV5-6, with D tentatively TRBD1 (5 bases). This CDR3 region has 13 residues. V gave up 8 bases and J gave up 2 bases, with 11 bases separating them. In germline, CDR1 is SGHDT, CDR2 YYEEEE. In DNA, the CDR3 is TGTGCCAGTAAGACAGTAGCCTACAATGAGCAGTTCTTC. This codes for CASKTVAYNEQFF.

There are many counts of this clonotype. This chain uses TRBV18 with TRBJ2-2; possibly TRBD1 or TRBD2 for D (5 bases each). Germline loops: CDR1 KGHSH, CDR2 LQKENI. V gave up 4 bases and J gave up 0 bases, with 9 bases separating them. This CDR3 spans 15 amino acids. CDR3 DNA sequence: TGTGCCAGCTCACGGGGGAAGCCGAACACCGGGGAGCTGTTTTTT. Translating gives CASSRGKPNTGELFF. Combining the CDR3 with reference TRBV18 and TRBJ2-2 gives the whole variable domain NAGVMQNPRHLVRRRGQEARLRCSPMKGHSHVYWYRQLPEEGLKFMVYLQKENIIDESGMPKERFSAEFPKEGPSILRIQQVVRGDSAAYFCASSRGKPNTGELFFGEGSRLTVL.

Details on this clonotype: Germline and junction disagree at one end, which may indicate a read error. The J gene is TRBJ2-7, the V gene TRBV10-3; the match to TRBD2 covers 7 bases. The germline V gene has CDR1 ENHRY and CDR2 SYGVKD. This CDR3 has 12 amino acids. The CDR3 nucleotides read TGTACCATCAGTGGCGGGGGTTTAGCGCAGTACTTC. This translates into CTISGGGLAQYF.

This clonotype has at least ten counts. Here the CDR3 DNA reads TGCAGCGTGATCGGGGATCAAGAGACCCAGTACTTC. Encoded protein: CSVIGDQETQYF. The rearrangement links TRBV29-1 to TRBJ2-5; D may be TRBD2 (5 bases). The CDR3 contains 12 residues. Trimming removed 6 bases at V and 2 bases at J, with 10 bases between. The germline V gene has CDR1 SQVTM and CDR2 ANQGSEA.

The sample holds many counts of this clonotype. The V and J genes are TRBV7-2 and TRBJ2-7; either TRBD1 or TRBD2 may fit D (6 bases each). Trimming left V 5 bases short and J 0 bases short, with 14 bases between. This CDR3 spans 15 amino acids. CDR1 and CDR2 (germline): SGHTA, FQGNSA. CDR3 loop: CASSPSGGPSYEQYF. The CDR3 region has the DNA TGTGCCAGCAGCCCCAGTGGGGGGCCCTCCTACGAGCAGTACTTC. Based on the CDR3 plus reference TRBV7-2 and TRBJ2-7, the full variable domain is GAGVSQSPSNKVTEKGKDVELRCDPISGHTALYWYRQSLGQGLEFLIYFQGNSAPDKSGLPSDRFSAERTGGSVSTLTIQRTQQEDSAVYLCASSPSGGPSYEQYFGPGTRLTVT.

This clonotype has at least ten counts. The chain combines TRBV7-8 with TRBJ2-2; no definite D call. Trimming stripped 3 bases from V and 6 bases from J, with 23 bases between. CDR1 and CDR2 (germline): SGHVS, FQNEAQ. The CDR3 length is 18 residues. CDR3 sequence (DNA): TGTGCCAGCAGCTTGCTCCGAACTGTGACGAGAGGACCCGGGGAGCTGTTTTTT. Encoded protein: CASSLLRTVTRGPGELFF.

This clonotype was observed at least ten times. The chain combines TRBV28 with TRBJ1-3; D call uncertain. This CDR3 region has 12 residues. Germline loops: CDR1 MDHEN, CDR2 SYDVKM. Trimming shortened V by 5 bases and J by 4 bases, and 6 bases separated the two germline ends. CDR3 nucleotide sequence: TGTGCCAGCAGTCTGACAGGAAACACCATATATTTT. Translating it yields CASSLTGNTIYF.

This clonotype was observed many times. The chain employs TRBV29-1 and TRBJ2-1; possibly TRBD1 or TRBD2 for D (5 bases each). From germline, CDR1 is SQVTM and CDR2 ANQGSEA. Trimming shortened V by 4 bases and J by 5 bases, and 15 bases separated the two germline ends. This CDR3 contains 14 residues. The CDR3 spells CSVAGTVRDNEQFF. CDR3 bases: TGCAGCGTTGCCGGGACCGTCCGCGACAATGAGCAGTTCTTC.

This clonotype has a count of ten or more. The gene calls are TRBV15 and TRBJ1-1; D perhaps matches TRBD1 (5 bases). The CDR3 is made up of 15 amino acids. Trimming pared 8 bases from V and 1 base from J, leaving 17 bases between. CDR1 is LNHNV and CDR2 is YYDKDF in the germline V gene (reference sequence). In nucleotides, the CDR3 is TGTGCCACCTCTTGGGCGGGGGAGAGGAACACTGAAGCTTTCTTT. Translation: CATSWAGERNTEAFF.

This clonotype has at least ten counts. The chain links TRBV18 to TRBJ1-1; 8 bases fit TRBD1. This CDR3 is 12 amino acids long. V dropped 3 bases and J dropped 9; count of bases not matched to a gene: 3. Germline CDR1 KGHSH, CDR2 LQKENI. The CDR3 sequence is CASSPRTGQAFF. The CDR3 DNA reads as TGTGCCAGCTCACCTCGGACAGGGCAAGCTTTCTTT.

This clonotype was recorded many times. CDR3 coding DNA: TGTGCCATCAGTGAGAAAGGGACTAGCACAGATACGCAGTATTTT. It is translated as CAISEKGTSTDTQYF. J is TRBJ2-3 and V is TRBV10-3, with D possibly being TRBD2 (6 bases). The germline V gene encodes CDR1 ENHRY and CDR2 SYGVKD. The CDR3 runs 15 residues. Trimming took 2 bases from V and 0 from J, leaving 9 bases between them.

This clonotype has a count of ten or more. The J gene is TRBJ2-1, the V gene TRBV12-3 or TRBV12-4; D unresolved. The CDR3 spans 12 residues. Between the trimmed V and J ends, which lost 7 bases and 4 bases, there was a span of 8 bases. Written as DNA, the CDR3 is TGTGCCAGCACCGTAGAATACAATGAGCAGTTCTTC. Encoded protein: CASTVEYNEQFF.

This clonotype appeared many times. The genes are TRBV7-2 and TRBJ2-2; D call uncertain. Deletions cut 2 bases from V and 6 bases from J, with 7 bases between. The CDR3 contains 13 residues. Germline CDR1 is SGHTA and CDR2 is FQGNSA. The DNA of the CDR3 is TGTGCCAGCAGCTTACTCCAGGCCGGGGAGCTGTTTTTT. This translates into CASSLLQAGELFF.